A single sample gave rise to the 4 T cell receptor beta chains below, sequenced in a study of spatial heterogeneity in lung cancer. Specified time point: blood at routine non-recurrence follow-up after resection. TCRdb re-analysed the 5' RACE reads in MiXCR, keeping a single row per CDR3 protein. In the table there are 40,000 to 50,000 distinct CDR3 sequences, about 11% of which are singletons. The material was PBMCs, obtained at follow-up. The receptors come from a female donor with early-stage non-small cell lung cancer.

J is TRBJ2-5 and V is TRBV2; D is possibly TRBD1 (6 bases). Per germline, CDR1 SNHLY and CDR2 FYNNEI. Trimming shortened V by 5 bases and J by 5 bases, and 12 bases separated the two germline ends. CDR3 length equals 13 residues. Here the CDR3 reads CASSSQGTETQYF. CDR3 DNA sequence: TGTGCCAGCAGTTCCCAGGGGACCGAGACCCAGTACTTC.

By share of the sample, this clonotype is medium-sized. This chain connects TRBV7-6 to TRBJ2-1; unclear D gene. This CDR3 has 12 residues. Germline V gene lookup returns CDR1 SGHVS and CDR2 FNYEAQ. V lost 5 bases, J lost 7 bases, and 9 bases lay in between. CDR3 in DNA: TGTGCCAGCAGCCTTCTTGCGAATGAGCAGTTCTTC. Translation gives CASSLLANEQFF.

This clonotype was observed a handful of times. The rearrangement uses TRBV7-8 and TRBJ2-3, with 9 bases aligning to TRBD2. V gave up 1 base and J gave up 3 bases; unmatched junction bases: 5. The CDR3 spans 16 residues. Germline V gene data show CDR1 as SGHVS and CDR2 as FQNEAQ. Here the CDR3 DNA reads TGTGCCAGCAGCTTAGTGGGCGGGGGGGTTACAGATACGCAGTATTTT. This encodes CASSLVGGGVTDTQYF.

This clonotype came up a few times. The chain's CDR3 is CATFEGDSSYNEQFF. CDR3 bases: TGTGCCACCTTTGAGGGGGACAGCTCCTACAATGAGCAGTTCTTC. The gene calls are TRBV2 and TRBJ2-1; 7 nucleotides match TRBD1. Germline CDR1 is SNHLY and CDR2 is FYNNEI. CDR3 length equals 15 residues. V gave up 10 bases and J gave up 0 bases; unmatched junction bases: 9.